This TCR beta chain was sequenced for a study of blood T cells in healthy people across ages (dated by TCRdb to the mid-2010s). The study in broad terms: In model experiments, roughly one uniquely barcoded TCR beta cDNA molecule per two T cells was captured by template switching. Donors were grouped into four age groups: young (average about 15 years), middle-aged (less than 40), aged (62) and long-lived (approximately 75). The study measured age-related changes in TCR beta repertoire diversity using deep sequencing normalized with unique cDNA molecular identifiers. The study analyzed two additional independent replicas of 1 million unique cDNA reads from the same blood draw for two donors, one aged 18 to 30 and one aged 80 or older.

From the cysteine up to the phenylalanine, the CDR3 has a length of 16 residues. Only CDR3 DNA remains: 48 bases, in frame from the first base. From the germline V gene, CDR1 is LGHNT and CDR2 is FRNRAP. The junction shows trimming of 3 bases on V and 3 bases on J, plus 14 bases between the germline ends. Points the paper makes about the study in general: The CMV infection status of donors was not known, potentially confounding age-related changes in expanded clonotypes. There was a strong correlation between observed TCR beta diversity and the percentage of naive T cells measured by flow cytometry. Estimates of total diversity from one million sequenced T cells were regarded as lower bounds and underestimates. As age increased, observed TCR beta diversity per million T cells dropped in a roughly linear way, and a significant reduction was already evident by age about 40. Compared with the aged group, more naive CD4+ T cells, fewer expanded clones and increased TCR diversity were shown by the long-lived group, suggesting age selection. Because profiling used bulk unsorted PBMCs, naive and antigen-experienced compartments could not be compared conclusively.

A note on this clonotype: Its antigen is not yet known. Base qualities are not recorded, but no much larger clone differs from it by a single base.

To prepare the library, 5' RACE was applied. The data were produced on an Illumina HiSeq 2500. A second PCR of about 6 to 11 cycles was performed with a sample-barcoded 5' primer and a J-beta primer mix. A template-switch 5' adaptor carrying 12 random nucleotides introduced a unique molecular identifier onto each TCR beta cDNA molecule. Each sample yielded at least 3 million CDR3-containing paired-end reads. All of the RNA was converted into first-strand cDNA using the Mint cDNA synthesis kit, with a TRBC-specific oligonucleotide serving as the primer. Following uracil-DNA glycosylase treatment, a first 18-cycle PCR with universal primers M1SS and BC2_uni_R was performed on all cDNA. In the original analysis: Each sample was normalized by randomly selecting 1 million high-quality reads, each carrying a distinct molecular identifier. Reads sharing molecular identifiers were discarded rather than binned into consensus sequences. MiTCR, set to a Q25 quality threshold and the strictest error-elimination algorithm, was used for CDR3 identification, clonotype clustering and error correction. A nonparametric unseen species model using Euler transformation provided a lower-bound estimate of total TCR beta diversity. The public reads were reanalyzed by TCRdb: fastp trimming at Q25, MiXCR alignment, in-frame beta chains only. When rows share a CDR3 protein, they turn into one entry using the most common DNA and genes. Here the V and J calls rest on TCRdb's processing, not on the authors' analysis. The sample yields 1 million or so distinct CDR3 sequences; approximately 26% were counted once. The ten biggest clones cover 0.75% of the sample.

Systemically healthy Caucasian individuals from Russia, over 30 in total and aged roughly 6 to 95 years, were included as donors. Each donor gave about 10 milliliters of peripheral blood, drawn into EDTA-treated Vacutainer tubes. Ficoll-Paque density-gradient centrifugation was used to isolate PBMCs, with at least 6.5 million per sample. Total RNA was extracted from PBMCs with Trizol reagent, with at least 6 micrograms obtained per sample. The percentages of naive CD45RAhigh/CD27high T cells were determined by flow cytometry on a PBMC aliquot from every donor. This sample was shared with a second study, whose subject was T cells of mothers and their children. Reported in the second study: Nine systemically healthy Caucasian individuals served as donors, namely three mothers together with their six children. cDNA synthesis used all of the extracted RNA, with around 1.4 ug of RNA in each 15 ul reaction. In the second PCR, the M1S primer added sample barcodes and 2-4 random nucleotides. Over 8 million TCR beta CDR3 reads were obtained for each mother, and 2.5 million to 3 million reads were obtained for each child. TCR recombination output is similarly shaped by thymic selection in related and unrelated pairs, with a minor effect exerted by inherited differences. Normalized repertoire overlap was always slightly but never significantly higher in related than unrelated mother-child pairs. With a sensitivity of about 100 clones per million clonotypes, no persistent microchimeric T cell clones were detected. In the study, deep NGS was used to compare the TCR beta repertoires of mothers and children, and features distinguishing related mother-child pairs from unrelated individuals were sought. On average, the children were roughly 11 +/- 4 years old, while the mothers were approximately 41 +/- 4 years old. After adapter ligation was performed with NEBNext reagents, the libraries were sequenced on an Illumina HiSeq 2000 with 100+100 nt paired-end reads. Mother and child libraries were prepared a month apart and sequenced in separate runs to prevent cross-contamination. For each donor, between roughly 450,000 and 2,300,000 distinct TCR beta clonotypes were identified. Naive TCR beta clonotypes were estimated from low-frequency clonotypes matched to each donor's FACS-determined naive share, without sorting.

The sequencing input was blood. Recombination linked TRBV12-5 to TRBJ2-2; TRBD2 is a weak D gene call, 6 bases matching. This clonotype was sampled from a girl aged 2 to 10 in good health. This receptor has the CDR3 CASGFGTPKDTGELFF. DNA sequence: TGTGCTAGTGGTTTCGGGACTCCCAAGGACACCGGGGAGCTGTTTTTT.